This TCR beta chain was found in a study of blood T cell repertoires in COVID-19 (TCRdb year 2020). For the wider study: Samples from collaborators originated in the United States, Italy and Spain and spanned both the acute and convalescent phases of COVID-19. The prospective study material was composed of cDNA or gDNA derived from T cells, B-cell-depleted T cells, or PBMCs. The dataset comprised deeply sampled blood TCRbeta repertoires from subjects exposed to, actively infected with, or recovered from COVID-19. The repertoires were made available in a free public database intended to serve as a resource for research on the immune response to SARS-CoV-2. The samples were drawn from two sources: the first 160 participants of the ongoing ImmuneRACE study, and 1,000 to 1,500 subjects contributed by 6 global collaborators. Nearly every sample came with metadata listing a de-identified subject ID, COVID-19 status, age in years and sex. Where available, HLA class I and class II types were taken from metadata supplied by the sample provider and were not determined by assay-based typing. Broader findings and caveats from the paper: Clinical and demographic metadata were provided uncurated, with the amount varying by source and participant.

TCRbeta CDR3 regions were amplified from genomic DNA using the immunoSEQ Assay, a bias-controlled multiplex PCR. Concerning the study's data processing: The number of nucleated cells in each sample was estimated by amplification of reference gene primers within the assay. Sequence reads were collapsed and filtered to measure the absolute abundance of every unique TCRbeta CDR3 rearrangement. For each sample, productive Simpson clonality was calculated as the square root of Simpson's diversity index across productive rearrangements. Here the immuneACCESS table is served through TCRdb, limited to in-frame sequences with V and J called. Missing clones are a known gap in these copies; in checked studies unresolved V genes cover under half, and the rest lacks a known reason. Clonal size and the V and J genes are those of that table, whereas D and trimming came from the DNA. The sample table holds approximately 69,000 clones, of which about 70% were seen once. The ten largest clones represent around 20% of the sample.

V loses 4 bases of germline sequence and J loses 2 bases, and the interval between the two ends is 9 bases. The CDR3 sequence holds 13 residues, the cysteine and phenylalanine included. Only the CDR3 DNA stays, 39 bases, in frame from base 1. The germline V gene (reference sequence) sets CDR1 to SGHNT and CDR2 to YYREEE. Collaborating institutions collected whole blood in K2EDTA tubes following their own protocols. For TCRbeta analysis, collaborator samples were shipped as frozen whole blood, as isolated PBMCs, or as DNA extracted from either sample type. On this clone itself: No antigen is known for it. No qualities accompany the bases; no much larger clone lies one base away.

The chain employs TRBV5-4 and TRBJ2-5; the D gene is perhaps TRBD2, on 6 matching bases. Sequenced: peripheral blood. This sequence originates from a man between 60 and 70 years old with acute or convalescent COVID-19. The CDR3 amino acid sequence is: CASSPEGQETQYF. The DNA sequence is as follows: TGTGCCAGCAGCCCGGAGGGGCAAGAGACCCAGTACTTC.